This TCR beta chain originates from a study of radiotherapy plus CTLA-4 blockade in lung cancer. The method was immunoSEQ multiplex PCR; TCRdb's version includes in-frame clones alone and lacks a portion of them. Of around 100,000 clones in the sample, approximately 74% were seen once. About this clone itself: This sample includes further DNA sequences coding for the same CDR3.

Germline values: CDR1 SQVTM, CDR2 ANQGSEA. J lost 6 bases, V lost 5 bases, and 4 bases had no gene match. The CDR3 extends over 13 amino acids. The genes are TRBV29-1 and TRBJ1-5; 10 bases map to TRBD1. The sample in question was peripheral blood, obtained from a patient treated with radiotherapy plus ipilimumab. This sequence was found in a human donor with non-small cell lung cancer who had a partial response to radiotherapy plus ipilimumab. Some clones in this sample may be carry-over from other donors' samples. CDR3 sequence: CSVRQGAGQPQHF. Here the CDR3 DNA reads TGCAGCGTTCGACAGGGGGCCGGTCAGCCCCAGCATTTT.